The 17 T cell receptor beta chains presented below share a single source sample, sequenced in a study of T-cell reconstitution after alpha-beta-depleted transplantation in children. Using unique molecular identifiers, the investigators prepared the TCRbeta library. TCRdb re-called the PCR reads with MiXCR, one entry per CDR3 protein. Of a few hundred thousand distinct CDR3 sequences listed, around 25% are singletons. This material consisted of PBMCs, mostly from graft donor cells, taken 180 days after TCRalphabeta/CD19-depleted stem cell transplant. All receptors derive from a male patient aged 10-17 years who had a stem cell transplant for acute lymphoblastic leukemia, so the T cells may come from the graft donor.

This clonotype was seen only a few times. The rearrangement uses TRBV20-1 and TRBJ2-3, with TRBD2 identical over 11 bases. Germline CDR1 reads DFQATT; CDR2 reads SNEGSKA (reference sequence). V was pared by 4 bases and J by 7 bases, with 13 bases of the junction left unmatched. The CDR3 is made up of 16 amino acids. This CDR3 is CSANDYRLAGRYTQYF. The DNA of the CDR3 is TGCAGTGCTAACGACTACCGACTAGCGGGGCGGTATACGCAGTATTTT.

This clonotype was picked up a small number of times. The chain links TRBV7-3 to TRBJ2-1; D may be TRBD1 (6 bases). The length of the CDR3 is 15 residues. Trimming left V 5 bases short and J 6 bases short, with 17 bases between. CDR1 is SGHTA, CDR2 FQGTGA, per germline. As DNA, the CDR3 is TGTGCCAGCAGCGCAACAGGGCCGCTTTCCAATGAGCAGTTCTTC. Its translation: CASSATGPLSNEQFF.

This rearrangement joins TRBV7-9 to TRBJ2-7; the D gene is possibly TRBD2 (5 bases). CDR3 length: 13 residues. The V and J ends lost 5 bases and 3 bases respectively, with 11 bases between them. Germline-derived CDR1 and CDR2 are SEHNR and FQNEAQ (reference sequence). Here the CDR3 DNA reads TGTGCCAGCAGCCTCGGGATCGTCTACGAGCAGTACTTC. This gives the protein CASSLGIVYEQYF.

The rearrangement links TRBV27 to TRBJ2-1; D is tentatively TRBD1 or TRBD2 (6 bases each). Trimming stripped 0 bases from V and 8 bases from J, with 17 bases between. The CDR3 runs 16 residues. Germline V gene lookup returns CDR1 MNHEY and CDR2 SMNVEV (reference sequence). The CDR3 region is CASSLSGGGWGDEQFF. In nucleotides, the CDR3 is TGTGCCAGCAGTTTATCGGGGGGCGGGTGGGGGGATGAGCAGTTCTTC.

The V gene is TRBV29-1, the J gene TRBJ2-1, with TRBD2 identical over 7 bases. The CDR3 has 12 residues. The trim removed 4 bases at V and 6 bases at J, leaving 3 bases unmatched. The germline V gene has CDR1 SQVTM and CDR2 ANQGSEA. The CDR3 bases are TGCAGCGTTGCGGGACTACCCAATGAGCAGTTCTTC. It is translated as CSVAGLPNEQFF.

The V and J genes are TRBV5-1 and TRBJ1-5; 8 positions match TRBD1. Germline V lookup: CDR1 SGHRS, CDR2 YFSETQ. The CDR3 loop spans 14 amino acids. Losses at the gene ends were 4 bases for V and 2 bases for J; bases not matched to a gene: 2. The DNA of the CDR3 is TGCGCCAGCAGCCCGGACAGGGGCAATCAGCCCCAGCATTTT. It is translated as CASSPDRGNQPQHF.

This clonotype was picked up a small number of times. The gene calls are TRBV12-3 or TRBV12-4 and TRBJ1-1; D ambiguous. The length of the CDR3 is 16 residues. Trimming stripped 3 bases from V and 7 bases from J, with 21 bases between. The CDR3 spells CASSFDLTGRNYEAFF. CDR3 in DNA: TGTGCCAGCAGTTTTGATCTTACGGGCAGAAACTATGAAGCTTTCTTT.

The rearrangement joins TRBV11-2 to TRBJ1-2; D is possibly TRBD1 (6 bases). V was trimmed by 1 base and J by 4 bases, leaving 10 bases between them. Looked up from germline, CDR1 is SGHAT and CDR2 is FQNNGV. The CDR3 sequence is 14 residues long. CDR3 bases: TGTGCCAGCAGCTTAGCCGGGACAACCTATGGCTACACCTTC. Translated: CASSLAGTTYGYTF.

The gene calls are TRBV27 and TRBJ2-2; the match to TRBD2 covers 11 bases. CDR1 MNHEY and CDR2 SMNVEV come from the germline V gene (reference sequence). The CDR3 is made up of 17 amino acids. V dropped 0 bases and J dropped 5; count of bases not matched to a gene: 5. In DNA form, the CDR3 reads TGTGCCAGCAGTTTATCTAGCGGGAGGGCCGGGACCGGGGAGCTGTTTTTT. Protein sequence: CASSLSSGRAGTGELFF.

The sample holds many counts of this clonotype. This rearrangement joins TRBV12-3 or TRBV12-4 to TRBJ2-1, with 7 bases identical to TRBD2. With 3 bases clipped from V and 1 base from J, the junction kept 6 bases outside the gene matches. This CDR3 is 16 amino acids long. The CDR3 coding sequence is TGTGCCAGCAGTTTGGGAGGGGCGGTTTCCTACAATGAGCAGTTCTTC. This translates into CASSLGGAVSYNEQFF.

The rearrangement uses TRBV5-1 and TRBJ2-2, with D possibly being TRBD2 (5 bases). This CDR3 comprises 15 residues. Germline V gene data show CDR1 as SGHRS and CDR2 as YFSETQ. The V and J ends lost 0 bases and 6 bases respectively, with 12 bases between them. The CDR3: CASSLVAEGSGELFF. CDR3 nucleotides: TGCGCCAGCAGCTTGGTCGCAGAGGGCTCCGGGGAGCTGTTTTTT.

This clonotype came up a few times. The genes are TRBV5-5 and TRBJ1-2; 10 bases align to TRBD1. Germline CDR1 SGHKS, CDR2 YYEKEE (reference sequence). With 0 bases clipped from V and 5 bases from J, the junction kept 1 base outside the gene matches. The CDR3 has 14 amino acids. The CDR3 nucleotides are TGTGCCAGCAGCTTGGGGACAGGGGGATATGGCTACACCTTC. Amino acid sequence: CASSLGTGGYGYTF.

J is TRBJ2-5 and V is TRBV5-1; D unresolved. The CDR3 spans 14 residues. Per the germline V gene, CDR1 is SGHRS and CDR2 is YFSETQ. V shed 0 bases and J shed 4 bases, with 10 bases lying between them. The CDR3 DNA is TGCGCCAGCAGCTTGGAAGGGATCAGAGAGACCCAGTACTTC. Amino acid sequence: CASSLEGIRETQYF.

The genes are TRBV2 and TRBJ2-6; the D is unclear. Deletions cut 5 bases from V and 2 bases from J, with 13 bases between. The CDR3 loop spans 16 amino acids. From germline, CDR1 is SNHLY and CDR2 FYNNEI. The CDR3 region is CASSNQPAPGANVLTF. The CDR3 nucleotides read TGTGCCAGCAGTAACCAACCGGCGCCTGGGGCCAACGTCCTGACTTTC.

V and J are TRBV2 and TRBJ2-7; unclear D gene. V lost 4 bases and J 3 bases, leaving 16 bases between the germline ends. The CDR3 covers 15 residues. CDR1 SNHLY and CDR2 FYNNEI come from the germline V gene. For the CDR3, the DNA is TGTGCCAGCAGTGGTTCATCCAACCCCCTCTACGAGCAGTACTTC. Amino acids: CASSGSSNPLYEQYF.

This clonotype was counted many times. This chain links TRBV7-8 with TRBJ2-5; maybe TRBD2 (6 bases). CDR1 is SGHVS, CDR2 FQNEAQ, per germline. This CDR3 has 14 residues. V was cut by 4 bases and J by 1 base, with 10 bases left in between. CDR3 bases: TGTGCCAGCAGCTCCCGGGACTCCCAAGAGACCCAGTACTTC. Amino acid sequence: CASSSRDSQETQYF.

The V and J genes are TRBV10-3 and TRBJ1-6, with no clear D. Germline V gene data show CDR1 as ENHRY and CDR2 as SYGVKD. The length of the CDR3 is 20 residues. Trimming took 6 bases from V and 7 from J, leaving 31 bases between them. In DNA form, the CDR3 reads TGTGCCATCAGCCGTGGTGCCTCCGGCTCCCCTCTCTTGCCAAATTCACCCCTCCACTTT. It encodes CAISRGASGSPLLPNSPLHF.